These 2 T cell receptor beta chains were all obtained from the same sample, sequenced in a study of blood T cell repertoires in COVID-19. The repertoire was sequenced with immunoSEQ multiplex PCR; TCRdb's copy has only in-frame clones and lacks some. The sample gives about 98,000 clones, about four fifths of which show up once; 4.5% is in the top ten. Sequenced: peripheral blood. The receptor source for this set is a human donor in a cohort sampled during active COVID-19.

The chain uses TRBV6-4 and TRBJ2-7; 9 bases line up with TRBD1. CDR1 MRHNA and CDR2 SNTAGT come from the germline V gene. The CDR3 length is 14 residues. V lost 2 bases, J lost 6 bases, and 5 bases stayed unmatched. The CDR3: CASSDRDRETEQYF. The CDR3 bases are TGTGCCAGCAGTGACCGGGACAGGGAAACCGAGCAGTACTTC.

This clone occurred a few times. The CDR3 region has the DNA TGTGCCAGCAGCGCACAGGGAGCTAACTATGGCTACACCTTC. Protein product: CASSAQGANYGYTF. V and J are TRBV9 and TRBJ1-2; tentative D call: TRBD1 (6 bases). Between the trimmed V and J ends, which lost 3 bases and 0 bases, there was a span of 9 bases. Germline V gives CDR1 SGDLS, CDR2 YYNGEE. The CDR3 contains 14 residues. Looking up the rest from reference TRBV9 and TRBJ1-2 gives the full variable domain: DSGVTQTPKHLITATGQRVTLRCSPRSGDLSVYWYQQSLDQGLQFLIQYYNGEERAKGNILERFSAQQFPDLHSELNLSSLELGDSALYFCASSAQGANYGYTFGSGTRLTVV.